This T cell receptor (beta chain) was retrieved from a study of graft-versus-host responses after intestinal transplantation. Broader study findings: Early HvG declines after transplant were associated with peak circulating GvH clone levels. Recipient marrow held GvH clones, some first seen in ileum or blood.

The repertoire was sequenced with immunoSEQ multiplex PCR; TCRdb's copy has only in-frame clones and lacks some. The sample consists of tens of thousands of clones, around 90% of them appearing once. In regard to this clone: Its antigen is unknown.

The germline V gene has CDR1 SGHTA and CDR2 FQGNSA. The CDR3 covers 15 residues. V dropped 0 bases and J dropped 6; count of bases not matched to a gene: 2. The V call is TRBV7-2, the J call TRBJ2-3; TRBD2 matches at 11 bases. The sequencing used unstimulated CD4+ T cells sorted from spleen or lymph node cells, collected before intestinal transplant. The clonotype comes from a human donor who received an intestinal transplant. The CDR3 region is CASSLALAGADTQYF. The CDR3, as DNA: TGTGCCAGCAGCTTAGCACTAGCGGGAGCGGATACGCAGTATTTT.